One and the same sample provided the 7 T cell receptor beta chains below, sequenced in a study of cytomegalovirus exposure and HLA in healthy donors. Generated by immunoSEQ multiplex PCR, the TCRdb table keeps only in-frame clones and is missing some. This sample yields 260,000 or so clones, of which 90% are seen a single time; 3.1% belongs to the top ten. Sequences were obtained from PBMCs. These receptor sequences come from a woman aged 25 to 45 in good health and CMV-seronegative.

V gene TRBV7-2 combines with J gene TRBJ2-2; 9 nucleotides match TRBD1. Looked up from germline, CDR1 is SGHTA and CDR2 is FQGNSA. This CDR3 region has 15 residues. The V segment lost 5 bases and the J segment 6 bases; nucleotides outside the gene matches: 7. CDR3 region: CASSLGTGRSGELFF. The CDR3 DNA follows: TGTGCCAGCAGCCTCGGGACAGGGAGGTCCGGGGAGCTGTTTTTT.

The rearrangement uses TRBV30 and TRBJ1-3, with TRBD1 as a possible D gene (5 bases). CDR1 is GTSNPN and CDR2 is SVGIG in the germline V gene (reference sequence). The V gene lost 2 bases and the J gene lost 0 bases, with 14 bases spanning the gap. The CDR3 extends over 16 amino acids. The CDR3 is CAWSSGTGGSGNTIYF. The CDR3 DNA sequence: TGTGCCTGGAGTAGTGGGACGGGGGGCTCTGGAAACACCATATATTTT.

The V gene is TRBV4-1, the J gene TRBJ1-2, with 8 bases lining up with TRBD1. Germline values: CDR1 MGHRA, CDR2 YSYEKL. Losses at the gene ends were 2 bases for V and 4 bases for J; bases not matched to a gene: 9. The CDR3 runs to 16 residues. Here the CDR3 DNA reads TGCGCCAGCAGCCAACCAATCAGGGGGCCTGGCTATGGCTACACCTTC. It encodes CASSQPIRGPGYGYTF.

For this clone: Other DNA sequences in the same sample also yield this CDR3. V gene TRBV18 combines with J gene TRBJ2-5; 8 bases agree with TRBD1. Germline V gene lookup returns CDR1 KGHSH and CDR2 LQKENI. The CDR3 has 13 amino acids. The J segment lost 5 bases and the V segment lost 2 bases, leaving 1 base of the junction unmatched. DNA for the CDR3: TGTGCCAGCTCACCAGGACAGGGTGAGACCCAGTACTTC. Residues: CASSPGQGETQYF. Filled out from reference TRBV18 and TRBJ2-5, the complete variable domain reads NAGVMQNPRHLVRRRGQEARLRCSPMKGHSHVYWYRQLPEEGLKFMVYLQKENIIDESGMPKERFSAEFPKEGPSILRIQQVVRGDSAAYFCASSPGQGETQYFGPGTRLLVL.

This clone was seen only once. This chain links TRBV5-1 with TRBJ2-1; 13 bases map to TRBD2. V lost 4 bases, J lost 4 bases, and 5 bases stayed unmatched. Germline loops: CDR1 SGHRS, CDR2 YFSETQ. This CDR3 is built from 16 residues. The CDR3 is CASSGTSGMGYNEQFF. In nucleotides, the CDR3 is TGCGCCAGCAGCGGGACTAGCGGGATGGGTTACAATGAGCAGTTCTTC.

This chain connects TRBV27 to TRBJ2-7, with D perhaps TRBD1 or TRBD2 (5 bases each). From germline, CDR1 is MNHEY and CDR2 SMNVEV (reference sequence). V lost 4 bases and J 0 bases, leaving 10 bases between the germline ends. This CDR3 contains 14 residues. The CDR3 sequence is CASSWGSPSYEQYF. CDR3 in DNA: TGTGCCAGCAGTTGGGGGTCGCCCTCCTACGAGCAGTACTTC.

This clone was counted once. In DNA, the CDR3 is TGTGCCAGCAGCTCGGTCGTTCGGACCAACGAGCAGTACTTC. Translation: CASSSVVRTNEQYF. This chain links TRBV5-4 with TRBJ2-7, with D unresolved. The CDR3 spans 14 residues. Germline V lookup: CDR1 SGHNT, CDR2 YYREEE (reference sequence). V lost 3 bases, J lost 5 bases, and 15 bases lay in between. The full variable domain, with the rest looked up from reference TRBV5-4 and TRBJ2-7, is ETGVTQSPTHLIKTRGQQVTLRCSSQSGHNTVSWYQQALGQGPQFIFQYYREEENGRGNFPPRFSGLQFPNYSSELNVNALELDDSALYLCASSSVVRTNEQYFGPGTRLTVT.